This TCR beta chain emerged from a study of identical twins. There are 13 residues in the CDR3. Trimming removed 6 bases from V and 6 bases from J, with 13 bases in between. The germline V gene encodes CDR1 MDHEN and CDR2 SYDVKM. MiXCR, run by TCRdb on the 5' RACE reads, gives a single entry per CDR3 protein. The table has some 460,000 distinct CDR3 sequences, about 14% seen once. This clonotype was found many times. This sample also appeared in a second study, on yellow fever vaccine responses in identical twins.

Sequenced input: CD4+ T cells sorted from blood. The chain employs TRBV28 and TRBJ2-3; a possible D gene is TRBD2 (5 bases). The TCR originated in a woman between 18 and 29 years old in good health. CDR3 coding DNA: TGTGCCAGCAGCGATAGAGGGTCGGATACGCAGTATTTT. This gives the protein CASSDRGSDTQYF.